This T cell receptor beta chain comes out of a study of T cells in Graves' hyperthyroidism and ophthalmopathy. Graves' hyperthyroidism without ophthalmopathy progression within 18 months was termed stable. The ends lost 4 bases at V and 3 bases at J; junction bases unmatched: 3. The CDR3 contains 15 residues. CDR1 is SGDLS, CDR2 YYNGEE, per germline. The CDR3 regions of TCR beta were amplified from RNA transcripts. HTBI primers were employed in a first-round RT-PCR of the TCR CDR3. Using its own MiXCR run on the multiplex PCR reads, TCRdb lists one record per CDR3 protein. This repertoire shows some 600,000 distinct CDR3 sequences, under 60% found once; its top ten account for nearly 8.5%.

Sequencing used peripheral blood or thyroid tissue (not recorded which). The rearrangement joins TRBV9 to TRBJ2-2; 10 bases match TRBD1. This TCR was sampled from a woman under 30 with Graves' hyperthyroidism. CDR3 protein: CASSSGTGDTGELFF. In DNA form, the CDR3 reads TGTGCCAGCAGCTCCGGGACAGGGGACACCGGGGAGCTGTTTTTT.